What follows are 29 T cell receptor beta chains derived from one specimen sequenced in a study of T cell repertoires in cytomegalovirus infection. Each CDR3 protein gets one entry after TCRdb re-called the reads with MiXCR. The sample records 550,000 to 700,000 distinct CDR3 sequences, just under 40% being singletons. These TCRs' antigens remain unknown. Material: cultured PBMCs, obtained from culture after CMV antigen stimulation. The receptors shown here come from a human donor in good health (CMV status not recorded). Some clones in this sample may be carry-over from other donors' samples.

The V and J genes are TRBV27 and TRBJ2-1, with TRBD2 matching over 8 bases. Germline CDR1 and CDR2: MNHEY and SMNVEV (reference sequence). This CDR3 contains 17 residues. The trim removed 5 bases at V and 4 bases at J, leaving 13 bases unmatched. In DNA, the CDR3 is TGTGCCAGCAGTCCACTTTCAAGCGGGAGAAGGTACAATGAGCAGTTCTTC. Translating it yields CASSPLSSGRRYNEQFF.

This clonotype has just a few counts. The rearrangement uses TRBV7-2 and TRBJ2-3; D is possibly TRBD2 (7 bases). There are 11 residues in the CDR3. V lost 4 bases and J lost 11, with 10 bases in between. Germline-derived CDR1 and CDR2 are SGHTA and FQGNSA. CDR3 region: CASSWGGGQYF. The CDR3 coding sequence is TGTGCCAGCAGCTGGGGGGGCGGGCAGTATTTT.

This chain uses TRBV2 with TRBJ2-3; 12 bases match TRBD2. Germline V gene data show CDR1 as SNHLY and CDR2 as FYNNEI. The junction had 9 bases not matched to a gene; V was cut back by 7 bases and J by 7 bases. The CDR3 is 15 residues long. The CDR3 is CASTLLAGGGNTQYF. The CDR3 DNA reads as TGTGCCAGCACCTTACTAGCGGGGGGCGGAAATACGCAGTATTTT.

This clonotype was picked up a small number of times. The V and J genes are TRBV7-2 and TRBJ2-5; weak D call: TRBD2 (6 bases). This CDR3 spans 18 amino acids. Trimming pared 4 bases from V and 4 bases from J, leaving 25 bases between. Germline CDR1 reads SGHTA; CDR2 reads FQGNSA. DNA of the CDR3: TGTGCCAGCAGCTCGCAGGCGAGGTTGAGGAGGGGTGGAGAGACCCAGTACTTC. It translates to CASSSQARLRRGGETQYF.

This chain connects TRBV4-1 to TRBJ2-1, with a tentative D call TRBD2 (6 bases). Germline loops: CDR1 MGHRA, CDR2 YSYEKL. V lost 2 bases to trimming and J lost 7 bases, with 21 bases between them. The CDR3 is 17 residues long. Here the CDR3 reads CASSQSGLGLALNEQFF. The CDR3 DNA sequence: TGCGCCAGCAGCCAATCAGGCCTCGGGCTAGCGTTGAATGAGCAGTTCTTC.

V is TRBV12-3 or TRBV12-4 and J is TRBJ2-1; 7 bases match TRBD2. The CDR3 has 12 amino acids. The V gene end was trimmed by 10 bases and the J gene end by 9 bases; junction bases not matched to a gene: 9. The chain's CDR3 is CATLAESSEQFF. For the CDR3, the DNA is TGTGCCACCCTAGCGGAGAGTAGTGAGCAGTTCTTC.

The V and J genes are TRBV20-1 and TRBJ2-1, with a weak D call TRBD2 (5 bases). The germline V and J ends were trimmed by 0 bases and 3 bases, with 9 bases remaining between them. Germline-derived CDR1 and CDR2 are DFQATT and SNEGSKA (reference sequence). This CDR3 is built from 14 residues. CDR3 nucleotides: TGCAGTGCTAGAGATTTAAGCGGCTACAATGAGCAGTTCTTC. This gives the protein CSARDLSGYNEQFF.

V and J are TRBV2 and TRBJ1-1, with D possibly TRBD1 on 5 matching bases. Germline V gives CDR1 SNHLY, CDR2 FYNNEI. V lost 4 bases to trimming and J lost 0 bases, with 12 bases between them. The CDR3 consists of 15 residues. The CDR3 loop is CASSVGGTLNTEAFF. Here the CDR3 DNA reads TGTGCCAGCAGTGTAGGTGGGACGCTGAACACTGAAGCTTTCTTT. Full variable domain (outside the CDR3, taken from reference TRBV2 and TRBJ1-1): EPEVTQTPSHQVTQMGQEVILRCVPISNHLYFYWYRQILGQKVEFLVSFYNNEISEKSEIFDDQFSVERPDGSNFTLKIRSTKLEDSAMYFCASSVGGTLNTEAFFGQGTRLTVV.

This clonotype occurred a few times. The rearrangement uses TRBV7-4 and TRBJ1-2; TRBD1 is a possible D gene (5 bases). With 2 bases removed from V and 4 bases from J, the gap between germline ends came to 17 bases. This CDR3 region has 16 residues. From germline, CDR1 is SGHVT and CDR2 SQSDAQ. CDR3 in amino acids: CASSLRGYRKPYGYTF. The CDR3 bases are TGTGCCAGCAGCTTAAGGGGCTACAGGAAACCCTATGGCTACACCTTC.

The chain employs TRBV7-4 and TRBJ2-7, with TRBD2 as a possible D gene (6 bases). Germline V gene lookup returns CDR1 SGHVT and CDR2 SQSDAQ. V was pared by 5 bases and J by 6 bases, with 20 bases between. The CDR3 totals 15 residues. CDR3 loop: CASSKRASSGAEQYF. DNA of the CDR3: TGTGCCAGCAGCAAACGGGCCTCCTCGGGAGCCGAGCAGTACTTC. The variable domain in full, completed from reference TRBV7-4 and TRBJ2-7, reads GAGVSQSPRYKVAKRGRDVALRCDSISGHVTLYWYRQTLGQGSEVLTYSQSDAQRDKSGRPSGRFSAERPERSVSTLKIQRTEQGDSAVYLCASSKRASSGAEQYFGPGTRLTVT.

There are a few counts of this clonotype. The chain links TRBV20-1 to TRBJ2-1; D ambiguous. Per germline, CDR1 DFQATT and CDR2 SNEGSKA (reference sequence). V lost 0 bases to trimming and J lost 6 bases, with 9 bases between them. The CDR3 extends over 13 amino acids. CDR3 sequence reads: CSARDPGINEQFF. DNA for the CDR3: TGCAGTGCTAGAGATCCAGGAATCAATGAGCAGTTCTTC.

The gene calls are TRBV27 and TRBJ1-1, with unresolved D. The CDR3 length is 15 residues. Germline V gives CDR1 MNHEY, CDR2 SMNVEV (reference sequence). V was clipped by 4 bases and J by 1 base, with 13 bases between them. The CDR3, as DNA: TGTGCCAGCAGTTCCCTCGACCCGGGGAACACTGAAGCTTTCTTT. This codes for CASSSLDPGNTEAFF.

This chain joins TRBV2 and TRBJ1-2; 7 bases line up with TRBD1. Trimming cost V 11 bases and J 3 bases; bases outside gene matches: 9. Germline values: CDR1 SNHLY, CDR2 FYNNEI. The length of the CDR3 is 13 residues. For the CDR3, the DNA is TGTGCCGGGGTCGGGACAGAGGACTATGGCTACACCTTC. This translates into CAGVGTEDYGYTF.

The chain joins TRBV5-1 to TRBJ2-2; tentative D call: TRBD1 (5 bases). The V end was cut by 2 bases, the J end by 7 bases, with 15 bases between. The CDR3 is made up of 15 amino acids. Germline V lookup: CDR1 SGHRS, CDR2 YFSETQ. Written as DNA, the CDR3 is TGCGCCAGCAGCTTAAGCCCCCAGGGAAACGGGGAGCTGTTTTTT. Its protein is CASSLSPQGNGELFF.

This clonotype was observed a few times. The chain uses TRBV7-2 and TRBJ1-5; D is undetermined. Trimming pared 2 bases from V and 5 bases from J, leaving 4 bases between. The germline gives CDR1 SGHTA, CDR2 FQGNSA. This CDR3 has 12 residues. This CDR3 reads CASSLPHQPQHF. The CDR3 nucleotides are TGTGCCAGCAGCTTACCTCATCAGCCCCAGCATTTT.

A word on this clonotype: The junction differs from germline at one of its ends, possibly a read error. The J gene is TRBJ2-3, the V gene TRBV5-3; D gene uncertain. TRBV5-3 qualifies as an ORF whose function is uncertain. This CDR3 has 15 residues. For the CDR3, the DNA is TGTGCCAGCAGCTTGGCCGGCCCTAGGGCAGATACGCAGTATTTT. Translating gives CASSLAGPRADTQYF.

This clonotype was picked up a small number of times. CDR3 sequence (DNA): TGTGCCAGCAGTTACTCGAGGAGGGCGGGAGGACCCTACAATGAGCAGTTCTTC. As protein: CASSYSRRAGGPYNEQFF. The J gene is TRBJ2-1, the V gene TRBV6-2 or TRBV6-3; 8 bases line up with TRBD2. This CDR3 contains 18 residues. J lost 2 bases, V lost 0 bases, and 9 bases had no gene match. Looked up from germline, CDR1 is MNHEY and CDR2 is SVGEGT.

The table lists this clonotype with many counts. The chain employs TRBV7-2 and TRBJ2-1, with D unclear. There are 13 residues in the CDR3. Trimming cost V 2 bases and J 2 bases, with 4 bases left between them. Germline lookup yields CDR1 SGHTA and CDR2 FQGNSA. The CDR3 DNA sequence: TGTGCCAGCAGCTTAAACACCTACAATGAGCAGTTCTTC. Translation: CASSLNTYNEQFF.

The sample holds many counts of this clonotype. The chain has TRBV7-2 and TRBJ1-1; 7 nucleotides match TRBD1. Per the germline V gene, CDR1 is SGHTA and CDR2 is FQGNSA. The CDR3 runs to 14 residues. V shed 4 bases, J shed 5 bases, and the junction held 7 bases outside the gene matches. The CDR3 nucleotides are TGTGCCAGCAGCTCAGGGGCAGGGGGAACTGAAGCTTTCTTT. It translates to CASSSGAGGTEAFF.

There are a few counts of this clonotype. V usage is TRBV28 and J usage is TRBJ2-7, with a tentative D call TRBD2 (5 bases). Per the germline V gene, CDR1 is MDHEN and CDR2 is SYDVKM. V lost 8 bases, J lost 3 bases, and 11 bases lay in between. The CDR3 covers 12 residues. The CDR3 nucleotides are TGTGCCAGCGCCCCGGGAAGCTACGAGCAGTACTTC. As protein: CASAPGSYEQYF.

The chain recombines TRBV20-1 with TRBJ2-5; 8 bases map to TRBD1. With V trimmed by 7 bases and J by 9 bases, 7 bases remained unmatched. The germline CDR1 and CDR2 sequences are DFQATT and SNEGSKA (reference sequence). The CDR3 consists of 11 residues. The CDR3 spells CSGRTGLAQYF. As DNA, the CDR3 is TGCAGTGGAAGGACAGGGCTGGCCCAGTACTTC.

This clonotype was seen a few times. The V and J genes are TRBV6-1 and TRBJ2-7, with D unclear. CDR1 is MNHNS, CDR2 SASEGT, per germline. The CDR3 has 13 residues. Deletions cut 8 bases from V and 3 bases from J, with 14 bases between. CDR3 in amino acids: CASLGPKHYEQYF. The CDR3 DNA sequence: TGTGCCAGCCTCGGGCCCAAACACTACGAGCAGTACTTC.

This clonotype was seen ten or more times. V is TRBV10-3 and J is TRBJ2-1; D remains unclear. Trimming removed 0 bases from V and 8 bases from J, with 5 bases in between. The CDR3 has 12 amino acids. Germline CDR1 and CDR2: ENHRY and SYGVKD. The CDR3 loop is CAISESSHEQFF. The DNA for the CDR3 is TGTGCCATCAGTGAGTCGAGTCATGAGCAGTTCTTC.

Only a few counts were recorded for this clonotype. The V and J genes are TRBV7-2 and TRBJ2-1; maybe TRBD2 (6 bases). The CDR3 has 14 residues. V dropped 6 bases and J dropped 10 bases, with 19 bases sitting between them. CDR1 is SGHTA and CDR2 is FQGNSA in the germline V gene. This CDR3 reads CASRSTRAVGEQFF. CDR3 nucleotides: TGTGCCAGCAGGTCGACTAGGGCCGTAGGAGAGCAGTTCTTC.

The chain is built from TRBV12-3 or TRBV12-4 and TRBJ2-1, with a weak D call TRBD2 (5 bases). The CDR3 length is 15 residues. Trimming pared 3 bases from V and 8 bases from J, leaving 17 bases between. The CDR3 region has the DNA TGTGCCAGCAGTTTTACCGGGTTCGGGCGGGATGAGCAGTTCTTC. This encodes CASSFTGFGRDEQFF.

CDR3: CASSRDRGHNYGYTF. In DNA form, the CDR3 reads TGTGCCAGCAGCCGGGACAGGGGGCATAACTATGGCTACACCTTC. The gene calls are TRBV7-9 and TRBJ1-2; 12 bases align to TRBD1. The trim removed 5 bases at V and 1 base at J, leaving 2 bases unmatched. This CDR3 has 15 residues. CDR1 is SEHNR and CDR2 is FQNEAQ in the germline V gene (reference sequence).

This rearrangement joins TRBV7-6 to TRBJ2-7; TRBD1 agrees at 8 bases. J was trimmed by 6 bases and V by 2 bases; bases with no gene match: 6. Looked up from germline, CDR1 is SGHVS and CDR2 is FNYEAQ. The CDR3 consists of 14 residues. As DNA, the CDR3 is TGTGCCAGCAGCTTAAGCGGGCAGGGGGCCGAGCAGTACTTC. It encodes CASSLSGQGAEQYF.

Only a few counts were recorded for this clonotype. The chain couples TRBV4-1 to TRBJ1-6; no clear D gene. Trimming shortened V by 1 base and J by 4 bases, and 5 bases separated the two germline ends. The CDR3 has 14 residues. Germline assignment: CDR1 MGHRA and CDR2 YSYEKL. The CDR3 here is CASSQGTYNSPLHF. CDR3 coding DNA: TGCGCCAGCAGCCAAGGGACTTATAATTCACCCCTCCACTTT.

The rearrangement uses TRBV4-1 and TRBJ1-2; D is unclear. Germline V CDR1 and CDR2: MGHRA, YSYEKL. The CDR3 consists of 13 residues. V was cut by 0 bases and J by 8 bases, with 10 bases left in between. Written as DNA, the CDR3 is TGCGCCAGCAGCCAAGATGTGTGGTACGGCTACACCTTC. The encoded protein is CASSQDVWYGYTF.